The 18 T cell receptor beta chains given below trace back to one sample, sequenced in a study of sequential checkpoint blockade in melanoma (dated by TCRdb to about 2019). The treatment or condition label for this specimen denotes: randomized to nivolumab then ipilimumab (arm A) or the reverse (arm B). The library came from the immunoSEQ multiplex PCR assay. TCRdb stores this immuneACCESS table with in-frame sequences only. Part of the clones is absent; in the studies checked, under half of the shortfall reflects unresolved V genes, and no reason is known for the rest. Present in this sample are about 6,100 clones, around 57% of which were seen just once. The biggest ten clones account for about a sixth of the sample. The input for sequencing was CD8+ T cells sorted from blood (inferred from file names), taken from a patient given nivolumab and ipilimumab in sequence. The receptor set was obtained from a human donor with melanoma.

The chain joins TRBV2 to TRBJ2-5, with 7 bases fitting TRBD1. Germline loops: CDR1 SNHLY, CDR2 FYNNEI. V shed 6 bases, J shed 7 bases, and the junction held 8 bases outside the gene matches. The CDR3 extends over 13 amino acids. Written as DNA, the CDR3 is TGTGCCAGCAGCTCGACAGGGTTTGCGACCCAGTACTTC. Its translation: CASSSTGFATQYF.

The chain combines TRBV5-1 with TRBJ2-2; no reliable D call. V shed 0 bases and J shed 3 bases, with 6 bases lying between them. Germline V gives CDR1 SGHRS, CDR2 YFSETQ. This CDR3 spans 14 amino acids. CDR3 sequence reads: CASSLGEYTGELFF. CDR3 in DNA: TGCGCCAGCAGCTTGGGAGAGTACACCGGGGAGCTGTTTTTT.

The chain's CDR3 is CASSPGQGAGTQYF. The CDR3 DNA follows: TGTGCCAGCAGCCCGGGACAGGGTGCGGGGACCCAGTACTTC. This chain links TRBV11-2 with TRBJ2-5; 9 nucleotides agree with TRBD1. After removal of 5 bases from V and 7 bases from J, the junction contained 8 bases not matched to a gene. Germline V lookup: CDR1 SGHAT, CDR2 FQNNGV. The CDR3 length is 14 residues.

This rearrangement joins TRBV15 to TRBJ2-7; the match to TRBD2 covers 7 bases. Unmatched junction bases numbered 7, after V lost 4 bases and J lost 4 bases. The CDR3 loop spans 14 amino acids. Germline V gene lookup returns CDR1 LNHNV and CDR2 YYDKDF (reference sequence). The CDR3 sequence: CATSTEGGPYEQYF. In nucleotides, the CDR3 is TGTGCCACCAGCACAGAGGGAGGGCCTTACGAGCAGTACTTC.

The CDR3 loop reads CASSYGADSNQPQHF. CDR3 DNA sequence: TGTGCCAGCAGTTACGGGGCGGATAGCAATCAGCCCCAGCATTTT. V is TRBV6-6 and J is TRBJ1-5, with TRBD1 as a possible D gene (5 bases). The CDR3 runs 15 residues. Trimming took 2 bases from V and 0 from J, leaving 8 bases between them. CDR1 is MNHNY, CDR2 SVGAGI, per germline (reference sequence).

V is TRBV9 and J is TRBJ1-5; D remains ambiguous. In germline, CDR1 is SGDLS, CDR2 YYNGEE. V was clipped by 1 base and J by 1 base, with 9 bases between them. This CDR3 is built from 15 residues. Written as DNA, the CDR3 is TGTGCCAGCAGCGTATCAGGAGGGAGCAATCAGCCCCAGCATTTT. Its protein product is CASSVSGGSNQPQHF.

The V gene is TRBV5-6, the J gene TRBJ2-1; 7 bases map to TRBD2. After removal of 6 bases from V and 3 bases from J, the junction contained 6 bases not matched to a gene. CDR1 is SGHDT, CDR2 YYEEEE, per germline. The CDR3 extends over 14 amino acids. The CDR3 loop is CASIPWGGYNEQFF. CDR3 nucleotide sequence: TGTGCCAGCATCCCTTGGGGGGGCTACAATGAGCAGTTCTTC. Variable domain in full (rest from reference TRBV5-6 and TRBJ2-1): DAGVTQSPTHLIKTRGQQVTLRCSPKSGHDTVSWYQQALGQGPQFIFQYYEEEERQRGNFPDRFSGHQFPNYSSELNVNALLLGDSALYLCASIPWGGYNEQFFGPGTRLTVL.

V and J are TRBV2 and TRBJ1-1; TRBD1 matches 8 bases. Germline V gene data show CDR1 as SNHLY and CDR2 as FYNNEI. This CDR3 region has 16 residues. Trimming cost V 1 base and J 4 bases; bases outside gene matches: 8. DNA of the CDR3: TGTGCCAGCAGTGAAGTGTTGAGGACAGGGCCCACTGAAGCTTTCTTT. Amino acids: CASSEVLRTGPTEAFF.

This clone has only one observation. The chain has TRBV7-6 and TRBJ2-2, with 7 bases matching TRBD2. The CDR3 totals 20 residues. V lost 3 bases to trimming and J lost 1 base; unmatched junction nucleotides: 17. Germline V CDR1 and CDR2: SGHVS, FNYEAQ. The CDR3 here is CASSFLGRESGRVNTGELFF. In nucleotides, the CDR3 is TGTGCCAGCAGCTTTTTGGGTCGCGAGTCAGGGAGGGTGAACACCGGGGAGCTGTTTTTT. The full variable domain, completed using reference TRBV7-6 and TRBJ2-2, is GAGVSQSPRYKVTKRGQDVALRCDPISGHVSLYWYRQALGQGPEFLTYFNYEAQQDKSGLPNDRFSAERPEGSISTLTIQRTEQRDSAMYRCASSFLGRESGRVNTGELFFGEGSRLTVL.

J is TRBJ2-1 and V is TRBV4-1, with a weak D call TRBD1 (6 bases). Trimming removed 0 bases at V and 0 bases at J, with 12 bases between. The CDR3 contains 17 residues. Germline V gene data show CDR1 as MGHRA and CDR2 as YSYEKL. CDR3 region: CASSQDLGAGSYNEQFF. The CDR3 coding sequence is TGCGCCAGCAGCCAAGATCTGGGGGCAGGCTCCTACAATGAGCAGTTCTTC.

The chain combines TRBV9 with TRBJ1-6; 8 bases map to TRBD1. This CDR3 has 14 residues. V lost 3 bases, J lost 10 bases, and 6 bases stayed unmatched. In germline, CDR1 is SGDLS, CDR2 YYNGEE. In DNA form, the CDR3 reads TGTGCCAGCAGCGCCGACAGGGGAGACTCACCCCTCCACTTT. It specifies CASSADRGDSPLHF.

This clone was detected only a few times. CDR3 bases: TGTGCCAGCAGCTTCCTAGCGGGGTCAGATACGCAGTATTTT. Translation gives CASSFLAGSDTQYF. The gene calls are TRBV5-6 and TRBJ2-3; 9 bases line up with TRBD2. The CDR3 is 14 residues long. Germline V lookup: CDR1 SGHDT, CDR2 YYEEEE. The V gene end was trimmed by 2 bases and the J gene end by 4 bases; junction bases not matched to a gene: 2. The entire variable domain, with the rest obtained from reference TRBV5-6 and TRBJ2-3, is as follows: DAGVTQSPTHLIKTRGQQVTLRCSPKSGHDTVSWYQQALGQGPQFIFQYYEEEERQRGNFPDRFSGHQFPNYSSELNVNALLLGDSALYLCASSFLAGSDTQYFGPGTRLTVL.

This clone was recorded only once. The rearrangement links TRBV29-1 to TRBJ1-2; D remains ambiguous. The CDR3 sequence is 14 residues long. Germline V CDR1 and CDR2: SQVTM, ANQGSEA. V gave up 0 bases and J gave up 8 bases, with 16 bases separating them. CDR3: CSVEDQAGPAGYTF. The CDR3 DNA reads as TGCAGCGTTGAAGATCAGGCGGGTCCGGCGGGCTACACCTTC.

The chain joins TRBV20-1 to TRBJ2-1; D uncertain. Trimming removed 6 bases from V and 8 bases from J, with 11 bases in between. The CDR3 is 11 residues long. Germline assignment: CDR1 DFQATT and CDR2 SNEGSKA (reference sequence). The CDR3 loop reads CSAVVVDEQFF. CDR3 nucleotides: TGCAGTGCCGTAGTTGTAGATGAGCAGTTCTTC.

The chain employs TRBV29-1 and TRBJ2-1; D unclear. Germline CDR1 and CDR2: SQVTM and ANQGSEA. The ends were cut back, 4 bases at V and 7 bases at J, with 8 bases in the middle. The CDR3 runs 11 residues. In DNA form, the CDR3 reads TGCAGCGTTGGTTACCGGAATGAGCAGTTCTTC. Translated, it gives CSVGYRNEQFF.

This clone was picked up one time. This sequence joins TRBV5-6 and TRBJ1-1; TRBD1 is a possible D gene (5 bases). The CDR3 extends over 14 amino acids. Germline-derived CDR1 and CDR2 are SGHDT and YYEEEE. The germline V and J ends were trimmed by 4 bases and 0 bases, with 10 bases remaining between them. CDR3 nucleotide sequence: TGTGCCAGCAGCCTCGGGGGGGTGAACACTGAAGCTTTCTTT. It codes for CASSLGGVNTEAFF. The full variable domain, completed using reference TRBV5-6 and TRBJ1-1, is DAGVTQSPTHLIKTRGQQVTLRCSPKSGHDTVSWYQQALGQGPQFIFQYYEEEERQRGNFPDRFSGHQFPNYSSELNVNALLLGDSALYLCASSLGGVNTEAFFGQGTRLTVV.

This clone occurred a few times. The CDR3 loop reads CASSRPSGGAYNEQFF. CDR3 in DNA: TGTGCCAGCAGCCGACCAAGCGGGGGGGCTTACAATGAGCAGTTCTTC. The chain employs TRBV7-6 and TRBJ2-1; 10 positions agree with TRBD2. The CDR3 length is 16 residues. J gave up 4 bases and V 5 bases, and 8 bases lay outside the gene matches. Germline-derived CDR1 and CDR2 are SGHVS and FNYEAQ. The full variable domain, with the rest looked up from reference TRBV7-6 and TRBJ2-1, is GAGVSQSPRYKVTKRGQDVALRCDPISGHVSLYWYRQALGQGPEFLTYFNYEAQQDKSGLPNDRFSAERPEGSISTLTIQRTEQRDSAMYRCASSRPSGGAYNEQFFGPGTRLTVL.

The genes are TRBV30 and TRBJ2-1; 8 bases match TRBD1. The CDR3 consists of 14 residues. Germline CDR1 reads GTSNPN; CDR2 reads SVGIG (reference sequence). V shed 0 bases and J 6 bases; nucleotides not matched to a gene: 4. The CDR3 loop is CAWSVGRGLNEQFF. The DNA for the CDR3 is TGTGCCTGGAGTGTAGGCAGGGGGCTCAATGAGCAGTTCTTC.